This T cell receptor beta chain originates from a study of human CD8 memory T cell subsets. Study findings and constraints: Effector memory subsets were less diverse than the similarly diverse stem-like memory and precursor exhausted subsets.

Construction of TCR beta libraries was accomplished by means of UMI-labeled 5' RACE. TCRdb reprocessed the 5' RACE reads and stores each CDR3 protein as one record, lacking DNA. Recorded for this sample: some 3,400 distinct CDR3 sequences. A word on this clonotype: Its antigen is currently unknown.

CDR1 is MNHEY, CDR2 SMNVEV, per germline (reference sequence). The CDR3 spans 16 residues. Healthy donors' buffy coats yielded the PBMC. The chain has TRBV27 and TRBJ1-2; the D call from TCRdb, TRBD1, cannot be confirmed without DNA. The receptor's source is a human donor in good health. Sequenced material: CD8+ T cells from PBMCs. CDR3 region: CASKPGHDSYPYGYTF.